The 3 T cell receptor beta chains presented below share a single source sample, sequenced in a study of T cell repertoires in cytomegalovirus infection. A single record per CDR3 protein comes from TCRdb applying MiXCR to the reads. Of about 920,000 distinct CDR3 sequences in the sample, less than 40% were seen once. What these receptors recognize is not known. The sample was cultured CD8+ T cells from PBMCs, taken from culture after CMV antigen stimulation. The receptors derive from a human donor in good health (CMV status not recorded). Some clones in this sample may be carry-over from other donors' samples.

The chain has TRBV6-7 and TRBJ1-5; D is unclear. TRBV6-7 is labeled an ORF, and its function is uncertain. Trimming took 10 bases from V and 6 from J, leaving 13 bases between them. CDR3 length equals 12 residues. The CDR3, as DNA: TGTGCCAACGTTTTTTCGTGTCAGCCCCAGCATTTT. The encoded protein is CANVFSCQPQHF.

This clonotype was observed a handful of times. V is TRBV12-3 or TRBV12-4 and J is TRBJ1-4; no definite D call. Trimming removed 8 bases from V and 6 bases from J, with 16 bases in between. This CDR3 spans 14 amino acids. CDR3 sequence: CASHGEGPDEKLFF. The CDR3 DNA follows: TGTGCCAGCCACGGGGAGGGCCCGGATGAAAAACTGTTTTTT.

This clonotype was observed a single time. A much bigger clone sits one base away, suggesting this may be a read error. This sequence joins TRBV7-2 and TRBJ1-5, with a possible D match to TRBD1 (6 bases). This CDR3 comprises 14 residues. Germline V gene sequence: CDR1 SGHTA, CDR2 FQGNSA. CDR3 nucleotides: TGTGTCAGCAGCCCAGAGGGCAGGGGACAGCCCCAGCATTTT. This translates into CVSSPEGRGQPQHF.